This T cell receptor (beta chain) came from a study of CD8 T cells in Susac syndrome. Study-wide background: When blood was drawn, patients with Susac syndrome were on intravenous immunoglobulin alone, on corticosteroids, or therapy-naive.

A quantity of about 0.5 to 1 ug RNA underwent reverse transcription using random hexamers. TCRdb recomputed calls from the immunoSEQ multiplex PCR reads with MiXCR, one row per CDR3 protein. This table has under 200,000 distinct CDR3 sequences, around 94% appearing once. The length of the CDR3 is 14 residues. CDR1 DFQATT and CDR2 SNEGSKA come from the germline V gene (reference sequence). V was pared by 4 bases and J by 5 bases, with 8 bases of the junction left unmatched. The chain carries TRBV20-1 and TRBJ2-5; 9 bases match TRBD2. This TCR came from a human donor with Susac syndrome. The sequenced material came from CD4+ T cells from PBMCs. The CDR3 nucleotides are TGCAGTGCTAATCGCGGGGGGGCTGGGGAGACCCAGTACTTC. Translating it yields CSANRGGAGETQYF.